This TCR beta chain derives from a study of neoadjuvant anti-PD-1 for oral cavity cancer. The CDR3 runs to 13 residues. The V and J ends lost 6 bases and 7 bases, in that order; junction bases with no gene match: 7. Germline values: CDR1 SQVTM, CDR2 ANQGSEA. Produced via immunoSEQ multiplex PCR; TCRdb's table is partial and in-frame only. The repertoire has 12,000 to 15,000 clones, roughly two thirds of them found once; the top ten carry 2.2%. Study-wide results and limits: Higher pretreatment Treg/Th17 ratios tracked higher pretreatment blood clonality.

A word on this clone: Its antigen is currently unknown.

The sequence was collected from a person aged 35-80 years with oral cavity squamous cell carcinoma. The sequencing here drew on PBMCs, taken before nivolumab (anti-PD-1) treatment. The chain has TRBV29-1 and TRBJ2-7; 12 bases map to TRBD2. The CDR3 is CSVRLAGVGEQYF. DNA of the CDR3: TGCAGCGTAAGACTAGCGGGGGTCGGGGAGCAGTACTTC.